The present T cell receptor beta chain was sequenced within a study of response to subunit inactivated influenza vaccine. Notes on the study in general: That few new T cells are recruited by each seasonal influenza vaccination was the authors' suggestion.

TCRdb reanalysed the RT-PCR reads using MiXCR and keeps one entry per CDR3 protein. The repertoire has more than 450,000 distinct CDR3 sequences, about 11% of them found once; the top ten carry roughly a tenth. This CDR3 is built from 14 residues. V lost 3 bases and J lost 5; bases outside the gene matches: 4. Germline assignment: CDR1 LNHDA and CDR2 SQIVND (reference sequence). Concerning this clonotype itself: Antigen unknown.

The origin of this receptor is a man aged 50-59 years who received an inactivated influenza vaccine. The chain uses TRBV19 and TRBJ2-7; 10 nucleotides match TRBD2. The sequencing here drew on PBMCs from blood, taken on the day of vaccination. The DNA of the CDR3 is TGTGCCAGTAGTATTGCTAGCGGGAGCAACGAGCAGTACTTC. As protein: CASSIASGSNEQYF.